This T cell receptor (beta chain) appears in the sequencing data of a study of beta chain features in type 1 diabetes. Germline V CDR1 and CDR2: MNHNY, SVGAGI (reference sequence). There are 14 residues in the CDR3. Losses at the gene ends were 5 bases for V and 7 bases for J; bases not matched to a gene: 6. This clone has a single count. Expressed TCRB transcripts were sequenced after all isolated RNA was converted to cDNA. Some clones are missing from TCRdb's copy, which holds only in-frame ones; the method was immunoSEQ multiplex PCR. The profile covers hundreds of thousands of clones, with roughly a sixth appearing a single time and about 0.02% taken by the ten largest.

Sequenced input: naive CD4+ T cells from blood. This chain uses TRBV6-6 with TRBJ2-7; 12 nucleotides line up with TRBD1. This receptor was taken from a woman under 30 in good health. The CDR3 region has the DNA TGTGCCAGCAGTCCGGGACAGGGGGCGCGGGAGCAGTACTTC. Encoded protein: CASSPGQGAREQYF.